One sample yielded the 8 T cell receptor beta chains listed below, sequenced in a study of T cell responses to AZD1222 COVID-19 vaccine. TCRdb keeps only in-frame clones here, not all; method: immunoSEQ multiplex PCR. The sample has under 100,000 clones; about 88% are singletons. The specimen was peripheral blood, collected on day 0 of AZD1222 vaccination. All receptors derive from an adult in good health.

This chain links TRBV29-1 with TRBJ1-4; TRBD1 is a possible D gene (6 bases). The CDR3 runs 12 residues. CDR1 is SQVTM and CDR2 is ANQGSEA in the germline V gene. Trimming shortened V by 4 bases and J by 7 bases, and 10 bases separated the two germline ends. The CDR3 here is CSVGRGGEKLFF. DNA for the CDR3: TGCAGCGTTGGTAGGGGGGGTGAAAAACTGTTTTTT.

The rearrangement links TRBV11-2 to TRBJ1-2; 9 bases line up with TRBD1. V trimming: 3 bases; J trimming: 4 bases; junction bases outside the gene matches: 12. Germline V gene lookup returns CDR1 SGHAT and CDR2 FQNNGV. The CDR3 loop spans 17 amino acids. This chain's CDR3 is CASSLDRGQGGTYGYTF. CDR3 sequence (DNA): TGTGCCAGCAGCTTGGATCGGGGACAGGGAGGAACCTATGGCTACACCTTC.

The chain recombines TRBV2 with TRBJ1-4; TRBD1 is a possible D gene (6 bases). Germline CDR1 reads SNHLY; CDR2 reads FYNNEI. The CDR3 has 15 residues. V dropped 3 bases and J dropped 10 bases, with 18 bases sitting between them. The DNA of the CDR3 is TGTGCCAGCAGTGACGGGTCGTCAGGGGAAGTAAAACTGTTTTTT. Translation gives CASSDGSSGEVKLFF.

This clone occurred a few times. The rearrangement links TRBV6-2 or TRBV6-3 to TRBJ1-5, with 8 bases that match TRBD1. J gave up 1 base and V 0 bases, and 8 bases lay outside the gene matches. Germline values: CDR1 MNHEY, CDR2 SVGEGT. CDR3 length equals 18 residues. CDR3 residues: CASSYSRGQGASNQPQHF. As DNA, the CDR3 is TGTGCCAGCAGTTACTCGAGAGGGCAGGGGGCGAGCAATCAGCCCCAGCATTTT.

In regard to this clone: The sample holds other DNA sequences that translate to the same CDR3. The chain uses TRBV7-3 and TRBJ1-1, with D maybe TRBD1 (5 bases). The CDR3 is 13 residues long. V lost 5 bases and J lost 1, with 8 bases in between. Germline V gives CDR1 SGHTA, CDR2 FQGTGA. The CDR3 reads CASSRGANTEAFF. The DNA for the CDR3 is TGTGCCAGCAGCCGAGGGGCGAACACTGAAGCTTTCTTT.

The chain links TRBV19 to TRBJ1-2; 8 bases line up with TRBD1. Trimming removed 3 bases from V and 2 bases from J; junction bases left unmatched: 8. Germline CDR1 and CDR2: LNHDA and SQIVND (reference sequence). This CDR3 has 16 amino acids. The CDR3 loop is CASSISGQGANYGYTF. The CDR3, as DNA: TGTGCCAGTAGTATCAGTGGCCAGGGGGCGAACTATGGCTACACCTTC.

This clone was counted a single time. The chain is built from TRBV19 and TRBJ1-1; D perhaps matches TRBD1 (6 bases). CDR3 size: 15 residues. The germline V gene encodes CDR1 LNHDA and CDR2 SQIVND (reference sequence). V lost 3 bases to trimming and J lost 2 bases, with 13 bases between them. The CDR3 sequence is CASSIQQGLNTEAFF. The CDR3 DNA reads TGTGCCAGTAGTATTCAACAGGGATTAAACACTGAAGCTTTCTTT.

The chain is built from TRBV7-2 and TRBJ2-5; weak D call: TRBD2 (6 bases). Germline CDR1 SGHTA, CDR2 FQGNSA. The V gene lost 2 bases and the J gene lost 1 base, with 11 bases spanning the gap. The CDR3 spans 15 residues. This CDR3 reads CASSLSGPTQETQYF. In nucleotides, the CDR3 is TGTGCCAGCAGCTTAAGCGGGCCAACCCAAGAGACCCAGTACTTC.